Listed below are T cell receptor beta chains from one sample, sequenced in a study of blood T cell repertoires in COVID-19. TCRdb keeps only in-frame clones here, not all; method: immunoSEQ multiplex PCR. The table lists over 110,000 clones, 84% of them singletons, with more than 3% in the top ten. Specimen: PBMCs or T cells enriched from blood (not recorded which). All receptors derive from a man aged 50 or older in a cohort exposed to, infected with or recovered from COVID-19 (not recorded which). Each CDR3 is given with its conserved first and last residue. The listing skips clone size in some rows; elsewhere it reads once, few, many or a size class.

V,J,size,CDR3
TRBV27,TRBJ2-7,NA,CASAPGTGPYEQYF
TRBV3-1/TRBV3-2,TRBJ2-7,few,CASSLTLTSKVEQYF
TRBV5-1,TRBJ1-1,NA,CASSWVRTGRNTEAFF
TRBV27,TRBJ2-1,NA,CASSLNPSGNEQFF
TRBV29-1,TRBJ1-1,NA,CSASLTGQGLNTEAFF
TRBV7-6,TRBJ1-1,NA,CASSFAAWGDPEAFF
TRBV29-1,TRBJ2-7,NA,CSVEGVGGLYEQYF
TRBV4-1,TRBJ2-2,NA,CASSRGQGAGGELFF
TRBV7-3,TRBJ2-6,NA,CASSLQGGGLAGSGANVLTF
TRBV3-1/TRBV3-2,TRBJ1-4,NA,CASSQDGTGGKKLFF
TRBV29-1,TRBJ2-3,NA,CSSWEDTQYF
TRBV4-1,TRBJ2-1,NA,CASSPPLTGYNEQFF
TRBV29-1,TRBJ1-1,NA,CSASGTVEAFF
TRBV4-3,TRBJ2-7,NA,CASSQDIPRQGLSYEQYF
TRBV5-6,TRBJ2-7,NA,CASSGGQAPSEQYF
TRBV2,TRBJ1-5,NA,CASCYRVSQPQHF
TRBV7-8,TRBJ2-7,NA,CASSQTGGQGTYEQYF
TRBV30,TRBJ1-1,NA,CACTRGLSGTGGQMNTEAFF
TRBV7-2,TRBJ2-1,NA,CASSLVLYNEQFF
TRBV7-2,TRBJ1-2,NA,CASSLSLQGTYGGYTF
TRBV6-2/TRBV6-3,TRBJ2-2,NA,CASSPRTGKDTGELFF
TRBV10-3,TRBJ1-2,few,CAISESSGTKGHGYTF